This T cell receptor beta chain was identified during a study of shared clonotypes between healthy human individuals. About the research overall: A couple of female and a few male donors aged 18 to 49 were enrolled.

Overall study results and limits: Sequencing depth was a factor that was expected to affect clonotype sharing among donors.

With regard to this clone: Antigen specificity is unknown.

The CDR3 loop spans 15 amino acids. V lost 0 bases, J lost 8 bases, and 14 bases lay in between. In germline, CDR1 is MRHNA, CDR2 SNTAGT. Researchers ran the assay at a deep level. Measured with immunoSEQ multiplex PCR; TCRdb has only the in-frame clones, and not every one. The table has 450,000 to 500,000 clones, almost 80% seen once. This clonotype was obtained from a woman aged 40 to 50 in good health. Some clones in this sample may be carry-over from other donors' samples. The rearrangement joins TRBV6-4 to TRBJ2-1; D is perhaps TRBD2 (6 bases). The material sequenced was PBMCs. The CDR3 bases are TGTGCCAGCAGTGACTCGTCAGGCGGGAAATATGAGCAGTTCTTC. Translated, it gives CASSDSSGGKYEQFF.